This TCR beta chain stems from a study of OX40 agonist ivuxolimab in advanced cancers. The overall study: Ivuxolimab is an agonistic anti-OX40 (CD134) antibody, and patients were treated with it.

A note on this clone: Its matching antigen is unknown.

CDR1 is KGHSH and CDR2 is LQKENI in the germline V gene. The CDR3 is made up of 13 amino acids. The germline V and J ends were trimmed by 5 bases and 1 base, with 8 bases remaining between them. Broader study findings: At 0.1 to 3.0 mg/kg, CD4+ and CD8+ blood T cells expanded clonally by week 6. Among T cells, CD8+ cells averaged more expanded clones than CD4+ cells.

Assay: immunoSEQ multiplex PCR; the TCRdb copy retains only in-frame clones and omits some. The sample has under 40,000 clones, around nine tenths seen once. The sequenced sample was CD4+ or CD8+ T cells sorted from blood, obtained in a trial of the OX40 agonist ivuxolimab. The gene calls are TRBV18 and TRBJ2-5, with D perhaps matching TRBD2 (5 bases). The sequence came from an adult with an advanced solid tumor such as melanoma, head and neck, liver or kidney cancer. The DNA of the CDR3 is TGTGCCAGCTCAACGGGGTTCCAAGAGACCCAGTACTTC. As protein: CASSTGFQETQYF.